Presented here are 8 T cell receptor beta chains from one specimen sequenced in a study of technical replicates of blood from a few donors. This table comes from immunoSEQ multiplex PCR, and its TCRdb copy is limited to in-frame clones, with some not included. The sample shows roughly 50,000 clones, about 96% of them seen only once. The sequencing sample was made of PBMCs. The receptors were sampled from a human donor in good health. Some clones in this sample may be carry-over from other donors' samples.

V is TRBV4-3 and J is TRBJ2-1; tentative D call: TRBD1 (6 bases). The CDR3 extends over 14 amino acids. V lost 1 base to trimming and J lost 4 bases, with 8 bases between them. Germline-derived CDR1 and CDR2 are LGHNA and YSLEER. CDR3 region: CASSQGQEYNEQFF. The CDR3 DNA is TGCGCCAGCAGCCAAGGACAGGAATACAATGAGCAGTTCTTC.

The V and J genes are TRBV12-5 and TRBJ2-1; 8 nucleotides match TRBD2. J gave up 2 bases and V 0 bases, and 3 bases lay outside the gene matches. CDR1 is LGHNT, CDR2 FRNRAP, per germline. The length of the CDR3 is 16 residues. In DNA, the CDR3 is TGTGCTAGTGGTTTGGTAATAGCGGGACCCTACAATGAGCAGTTCTTC. This translates into CASGLVIAGPYNEQFF.

The V call is TRBV5-4, the J call TRBJ2-5; D may be TRBD1 (5 bases). V was clipped by 2 bases and J by 5 bases, with 7 bases between them. Germline-derived CDR1 and CDR2 are SGHNT and YYREEE (reference sequence). The CDR3 spans 12 residues. CDR3 sequence: CASSLGVETQYF. The CDR3 DNA reads TGTGCCAGCAGCTTAGGGGTTGAGACCCAGTACTTC.

The gene calls are TRBV28 and TRBJ2-5, with 8 bases that match TRBD1. Germline V gene sequence: CDR1 MDHEN, CDR2 SYDVKM. The CDR3 contains 16 residues. Losses at the gene ends were 4 bases for V and 5 bases for J; bases not matched to a gene: 12. The CDR3 bases are TGTGCCAGCAGTTCGTTCCAGGGGGCCGATTTGGAGACCCAGTACTTC. The encoded protein is CASSSFQGADLETQYF.

The V and J genes are TRBV21-1 and TRBJ1-1; the table names TRBD1, a call not compared with the DNA. TRBV21-1 is a recognized pseudogene. CDR3 length: 15 amino acids. CDR3: CASSFLNRARAEAFF. The CDR3 nucleotides are TGTGCCAGCAGCTTCCTCAACAGGGCCCGCGCTGAAGCTTTCTTT.

In this sample, this clone turned up once. The chain has TRBV11-3 and TRBJ2-7; TRBD1 matches at 8 bases. The CDR3 is made up of 17 amino acids. V was pared by 1 base and J by 0 bases, with 8 bases of the junction left unmatched. Germline loops: CDR1 SGHNT, CDR2 YENEEA. This CDR3 reads CASSLVAPGQDSYEQYF. The CDR3 nucleotides read TGTGCCAGCAGCTTAGTAGCCCCGGGACAGGACTCCTACGAGCAGTACTTC.

A single count supports this clone. Germline is not matched at one junction end, which may reflect a read error. The rearrangement links TRBV19 to TRBJ1-2; 9 bases align to TRBD1. This CDR3 is built from 17 residues. Germline assignment: CDR1 LNHDA and CDR2 SQIVND (reference sequence). For the CDR3, the DNA is TGTGCCACTAGTTTGGACAGGGGCCCTACCTCTAACTATGGCTACACCTTC. Residues: CATSLDRGPTSNYGYTF.

V usage is TRBV7-9 and J usage is TRBJ2-5; the match to TRBD2 covers 7 bases. V shed 0 bases and J 4 bases; nucleotides not matched to a gene: 5. This CDR3 has 15 amino acids. Germline values: CDR1 SEHNR, CDR2 FQNEAQ (reference sequence). CDR3 bases: TGTGCCAGCAGCTTAGCGCGAAGGGAGGGAGAGACCCAGTACTTC. Translated, it gives CASSLARREGETQYF.